This TCR beta chain was documented in a study of vaccination and CD4 T cells after COVID-19 (dated by TCRdb to 2021 to 2024). General notes on the study: Convalescent patients had a positive SARS-CoV-2 result on nasal swab PCR, and of these patients, several had mild disease and one had severe disease. The convalescent cohort included six males and four females, with two Hispanic individuals, seven Caucasians, two Asians and one multiracial person. Two doses of either the Pfizer-BioNTech BNT162b2 vaccine (n=8) or the Moderna mRNA-1273 vaccine (n=2) were administered to participants. Post-COVID blood samples from convalescent patients were collected a median of around 110 days after diagnosis, with a range of 35 to 161 days. Post-vaccine blood samples were collected a median of approximately eleven weeks after the second vaccine dose, ranging from about 13 to 241 days. Overlapping spike peptide pools from SARS-CoV-2 and from the common cold coronaviruses HCoV-NL63, HCoV-OC43 and HCoV-229E were used as culture stimuli. In control cultures, a CEFX viral epitope pool was used as positive control, an HIV-1 Nef peptide pool was used as negative control, or no peptide was added. The spike-specific CD4+ TCR repertoire was compared before and after mRNA vaccination in ten to eleven COVID-19 convalescent patients and a few infection-naive healthy vaccine recipients.

The CDR3 covers 14 residues, taking in both the cysteine and the phenylalanine. The DNA shown is the 42-base CDR3, in frame from base 1. V lost 3 bases and J lost 8 bases, and the count of bases not matched to a germline gene is 8. In the germline V gene, CDR1 corresponds to SGHTA and CDR2 to FQGNSA. This clonotype was detected a few times. Its specific antigen is unknown. No base-level quality is on record; no much larger clone is a single base apart. The protocol used for the library was PCR. DNA from cultured CD4+ T cells was subjected to TCR sequencing with the Oncomine TCR Beta short-read assay at the Johns Hopkins FTIC core. Genomic DNA was extracted from the cultured CD4+ T cells with the QIAamp micro DNA kit. Oncomine TCR Beta libraries from cultured CD4+ T cells were pooled using unique dual indexes and sequenced on an Illumina iSeq 100. Processing in the source paper ran as follows. Non-productive sequences were removed, and CDR3s not starting with C, not ending with F or W, or shorter than 7 amino acids were discarded. Antigen-specific clonotypes were identified using the MANAFEST web application through comparison of peptide-stimulated wells with reference and other culture wells. Positive clones required FDR below 0.05, an odds ratio above 5, and productive frequency above 0.1% in at least two of three replicate wells. Clonotypes that were significantly expanded in both SARS-CoV-2 spike wells and at least one common cold coronavirus spike condition were defined as cross-reactive. Levenshtein distances (stringdist) and unrooted phylogenetic trees (ape) in R version 3.6.1 were used to assess CDR3 homology. The raw public reads went through TCRdb reprocessing: fastp at Q25, MiXCR clone calling, in-frame beta chains kept. Rows matching on CDR3 protein sequence are summarized as one entry with the most common DNA and genes. For this entry, the V and J calls and clone size follow TCRdb and not the study's own pipeline. For this sample the table gives about 11,000 distinct CDR3 sequences, of which roughly half were detected only once. Over 7.5% of the sample belongs to the ten largest clones.

Reading the label with the study, this specimen's treatment or condition is: 10-day PBMC culture with coronavirus spike peptide pools or control peptides (ViraFEST assay). The study used the ViraFEST assay, which expanded antigen-specific T cells with peptide pools and then identified expanded clonotypes by TCR sequencing. The convalescent patients' positive SARS-CoV-2 PCR tests were from March to December 2020, which was before the Alpha, Beta and Delta variants emerged in the United States. Each well held 2 million or so PBMCs cultured in IMDM containing roughly 5% human AB serum and around 10 IU/ml IL-2, with around 9.2 ug/ml peptide pools added. Half of the culture medium was replaced with fresh IL-2-containing medium on days 3 and 7. CD4+ T cells were isolated after about nine days of culture through negative selection using the EasySep CD4+ T cell isolation kit. PBMCs were separated from whole blood using Ficoll-Paque Plus gradient centrifugation and then either used fresh or cryopreserved at -140C. Culture conditions were generally each tested in triplicate wells.

Overall results and qualifications from the work: Of the vaccine-specific clones found in convalescent patients, nearly all (304 of 307) were mono-reactive for SARS-CoV-2 spike instead of being cross-reactive with common cold coronaviruses. An increase in the median number of SARS-CoV-2-reactive clonotypes from 21 after infection to a few dozen after vaccination was observed, but the change was not found to be significant. Among the post-vaccine SARS-CoV-2-reactive clones in convalescent patients, a median approximately 86% showed up only after vaccination, which suggests vaccine-specific priming. The number of convalescent patients in the study was relatively small, and the study did not examine early timepoints following natural infection.

The TCR was taken from a human donor who had recovered from COVID-19. The chain is assembled from TRBV7-2 and TRBJ1-2; 8 central bases correspond to TRBD1. The source material was CD4+ T cells from blood, cultured in vitro. The DNA is as follows: TGTGCCAGCAGCTTCCCCGACAGGGGAAGGGGCTACACCTTC. Translated, it gives CASSFPDRGRGYTF.